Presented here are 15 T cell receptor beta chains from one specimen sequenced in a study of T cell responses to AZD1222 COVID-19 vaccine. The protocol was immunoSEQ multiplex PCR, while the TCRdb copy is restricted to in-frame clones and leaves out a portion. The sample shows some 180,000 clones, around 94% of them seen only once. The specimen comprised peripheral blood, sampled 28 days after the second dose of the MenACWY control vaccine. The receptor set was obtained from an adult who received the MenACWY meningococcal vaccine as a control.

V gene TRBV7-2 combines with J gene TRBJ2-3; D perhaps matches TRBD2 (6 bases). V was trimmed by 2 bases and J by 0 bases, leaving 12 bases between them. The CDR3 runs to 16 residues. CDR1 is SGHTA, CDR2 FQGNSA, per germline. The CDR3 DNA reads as TGTGCCAGCAGCTTATACGCCGGGACTAGCACAGATACGCAGTATTTT. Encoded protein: CASSLYAGTSTDTQYF. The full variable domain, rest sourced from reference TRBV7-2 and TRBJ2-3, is GAGVSQSPSNKVTEKGKDVELRCDPISGHTALYWYRQSLGQGLEFLIYFQGNSAPDKSGLPSDRFSAERTGGSVSTLTIQRTQQEDSAVYLCASSLYAGTSTDTQYFGPGTRLTVL.

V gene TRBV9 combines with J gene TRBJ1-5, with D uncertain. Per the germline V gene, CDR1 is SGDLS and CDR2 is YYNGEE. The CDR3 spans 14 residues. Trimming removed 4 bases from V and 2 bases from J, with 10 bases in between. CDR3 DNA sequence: TGTGCCAGCAGCCCTCCCGGGGGCAATCAGCCCCAGCATTTT. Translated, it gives CASSPPGGNQPQHF.

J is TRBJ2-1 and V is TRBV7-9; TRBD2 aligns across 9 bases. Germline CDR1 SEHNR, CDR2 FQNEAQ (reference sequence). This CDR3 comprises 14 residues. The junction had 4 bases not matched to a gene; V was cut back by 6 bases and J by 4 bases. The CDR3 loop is CASSLAGKYNEQFF. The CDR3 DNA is TGTGCCAGCAGTCTAGCGGGAAAATACAATGAGCAGTTCTTC.

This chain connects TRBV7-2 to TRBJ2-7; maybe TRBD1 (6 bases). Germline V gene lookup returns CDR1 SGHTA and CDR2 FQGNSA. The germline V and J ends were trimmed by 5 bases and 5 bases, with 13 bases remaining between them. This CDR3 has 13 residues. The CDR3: CASSNRVGNEQYF. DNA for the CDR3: TGTGCCAGCAGCAACAGGGTCGGTAACGAGCAGTACTTC.

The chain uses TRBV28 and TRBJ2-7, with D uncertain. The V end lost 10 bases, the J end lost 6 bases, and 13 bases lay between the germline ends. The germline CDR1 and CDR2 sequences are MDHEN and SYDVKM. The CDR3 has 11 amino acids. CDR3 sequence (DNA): TGTGCCACGAACAATAGGTTCGAGCAGTACTTC. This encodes CATNNRFEQYF.

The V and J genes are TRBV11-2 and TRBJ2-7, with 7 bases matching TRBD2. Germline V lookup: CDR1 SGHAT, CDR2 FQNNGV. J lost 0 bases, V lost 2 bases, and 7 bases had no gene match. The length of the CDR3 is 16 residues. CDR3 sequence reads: CASSLRGSGSSYEQYF. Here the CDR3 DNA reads TGTGCCAGCAGCTTACGTGGTAGCGGGTCCTCCTACGAGCAGTACTTC. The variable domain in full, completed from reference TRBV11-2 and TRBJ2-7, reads EAGVAQSPRYKIIEKRQSVAFWCNPISGHATLYWYQQILGQGPKLLIQFQNNGVVDDSQLPKDRFSAERLKGVDSTLKIQPAKLEDSAVYLCASSLRGSGSSYEQYFGPGTRLTVT.

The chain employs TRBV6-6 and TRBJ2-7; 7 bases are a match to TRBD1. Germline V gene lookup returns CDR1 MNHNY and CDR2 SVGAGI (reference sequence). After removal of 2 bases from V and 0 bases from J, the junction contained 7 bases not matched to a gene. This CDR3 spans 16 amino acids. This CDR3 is CASSYSRQGSSYEQYF. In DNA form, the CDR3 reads TGTGCCAGCAGTTACAGCCGACAGGGCAGCTCCTACGAGCAGTACTTC.

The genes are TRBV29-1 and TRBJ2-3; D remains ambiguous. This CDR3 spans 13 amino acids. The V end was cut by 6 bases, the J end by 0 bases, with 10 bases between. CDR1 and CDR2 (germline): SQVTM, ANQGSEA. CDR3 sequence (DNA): TGCAGCGTCGGACGGACCAGCACAGATACGCAGTATTTT. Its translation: CSVGRTSTDTQYF.

CDR3 bases: TGTGCTAGTGGTCCCCAGGGGGCCACTGAAGCTTTCTTT. It yields the protein CASGPQGATEAFF. The chain recombines TRBV12-5 with TRBJ1-1; 8 nucleotides align to TRBD1. Per the germline V gene, CDR1 is LGHNT and CDR2 is FRNRAP. V was clipped by 5 bases and J by 4 bases; unmatched bases: 3. This CDR3 spans 13 amino acids.

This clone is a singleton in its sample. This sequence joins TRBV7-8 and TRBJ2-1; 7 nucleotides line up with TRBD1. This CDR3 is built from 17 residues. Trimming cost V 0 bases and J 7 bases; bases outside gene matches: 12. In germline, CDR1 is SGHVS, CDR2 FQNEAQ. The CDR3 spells CASSLAHRGMGLNEQFF. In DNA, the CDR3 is TGTGCCAGCAGCTTAGCACACAGGGGAATGGGGTTGAATGAGCAGTTCTTC.

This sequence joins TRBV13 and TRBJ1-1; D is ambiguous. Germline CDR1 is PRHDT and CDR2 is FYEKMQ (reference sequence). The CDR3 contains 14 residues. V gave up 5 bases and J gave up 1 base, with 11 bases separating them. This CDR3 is CASSPRARNTEAFF. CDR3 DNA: TGTGCCAGCAGCCCCCGAGCCCGGAACACTGAAGCTTTCTTT.

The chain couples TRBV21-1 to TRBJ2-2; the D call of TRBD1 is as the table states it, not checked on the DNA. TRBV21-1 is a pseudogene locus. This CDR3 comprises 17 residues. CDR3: CASSPKGRLGDTGELFF. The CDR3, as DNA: TGTGCCAGCAGCCCCAAGGGCCGATTAGGGGACACCGGGGAGCTGTTTTTT.

CDR3 nucleotides: TGTGCCAGCAGCTTACGGCTAGCGGGAGTTATTGAGCAGTTCTTC. Amino acids: CASSLRLAGVIEQFF. The chain is built from TRBV11-2 and TRBJ2-1, with 10 bases lining up with TRBD2. Trimming removed 2 bases from V and 9 bases from J; junction bases left unmatched: 7. The CDR3 covers 15 residues. The germline V gene has CDR1 SGHAT and CDR2 FQNNGV. The complete variable domain, with remaining parts taken from reference TRBV11-2 and TRBJ2-1, reads EAGVAQSPRYKIIEKRQSVAFWCNPISGHATLYWYQQILGQGPKLLIQFQNNGVVDDSQLPKDRFSAERLKGVDSTLKIQPAKLEDSAVYLCASSLRLAGVIEQFFGPGTRLTVL.

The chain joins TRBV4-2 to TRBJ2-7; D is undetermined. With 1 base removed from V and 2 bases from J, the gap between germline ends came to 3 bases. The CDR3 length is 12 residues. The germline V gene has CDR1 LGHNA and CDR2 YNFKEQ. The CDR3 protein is CASSQVPYEQYF. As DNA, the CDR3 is TGTGCCAGCAGCCAAGTACCCTACGAGCAGTACTTC.

CDR3 in amino acids: CASSYWTDSYNEQFF. The CDR3 DNA follows: TGTGCCAGCAGTTATTGGACGGACTCCTACAATGAGCAGTTCTTC. V is TRBV3-1 (or the pseudogene TRBV3-2) and J is TRBJ2-1; no clear D. CDR3 length equals 15 residues. V was trimmed by 6 bases and J by 0 bases, leaving 12 bases between them. The germline V gene encodes CDR1 LGHDT and CDR2 YNNKEL (reference sequence).